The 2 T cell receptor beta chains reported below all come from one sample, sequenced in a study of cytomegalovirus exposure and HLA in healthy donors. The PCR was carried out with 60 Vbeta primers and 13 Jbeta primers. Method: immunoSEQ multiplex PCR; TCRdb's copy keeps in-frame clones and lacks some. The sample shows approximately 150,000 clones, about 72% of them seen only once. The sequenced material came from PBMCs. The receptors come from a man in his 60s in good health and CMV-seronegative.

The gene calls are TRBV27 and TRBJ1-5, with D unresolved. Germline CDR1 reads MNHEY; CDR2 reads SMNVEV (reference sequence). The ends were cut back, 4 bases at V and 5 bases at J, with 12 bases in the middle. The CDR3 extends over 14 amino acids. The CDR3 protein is CASSSGQVYQPQHF. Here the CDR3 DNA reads TGTGCCAGCAGTTCAGGCCAGGTATATCAGCCCCAGCATTTT.

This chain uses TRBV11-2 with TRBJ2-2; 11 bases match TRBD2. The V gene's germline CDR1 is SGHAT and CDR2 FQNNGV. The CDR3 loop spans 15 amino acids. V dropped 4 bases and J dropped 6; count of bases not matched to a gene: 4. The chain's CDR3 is CASSWGTSGSGELFF. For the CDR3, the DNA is TGTGCCAGCAGCTGGGGGACTAGCGGCTCCGGGGAGCTGTTTTTT.